The source of this T cell receptor beta chain is a study of blood T cell repertoires in COVID-19. The overall study: COVID-19 samples collected from the United States, Italy and Spain covered acute and convalescent phases.

Measured with immunoSEQ multiplex PCR; TCRdb has only the in-frame clones, and not every one. The sample carries about 76,000 clones, 80% to 90% recorded once. Seattle participants joined during active infection and were tracked over time. V dropped 1 base and J dropped 7 bases, with 16 bases sitting between them. Per the germline V gene, CDR1 is SGHAT and CDR2 is FQNNGV. The CDR3 spans 15 residues. This chain joins TRBV11-2 and TRBJ2-5; D might be TRBD1 (6 bases). This TCR was sampled from a man aged 55 to 70 with COVID-19, enrolled during active disease. The sample was peripheral blood. The CDR3 is CASSLGAGDPGTQYF. In DNA form, the CDR3 reads TGTGCCAGCAGCTTAGGGGCAGGGGACCCAGGGACCCAGTACTTC.